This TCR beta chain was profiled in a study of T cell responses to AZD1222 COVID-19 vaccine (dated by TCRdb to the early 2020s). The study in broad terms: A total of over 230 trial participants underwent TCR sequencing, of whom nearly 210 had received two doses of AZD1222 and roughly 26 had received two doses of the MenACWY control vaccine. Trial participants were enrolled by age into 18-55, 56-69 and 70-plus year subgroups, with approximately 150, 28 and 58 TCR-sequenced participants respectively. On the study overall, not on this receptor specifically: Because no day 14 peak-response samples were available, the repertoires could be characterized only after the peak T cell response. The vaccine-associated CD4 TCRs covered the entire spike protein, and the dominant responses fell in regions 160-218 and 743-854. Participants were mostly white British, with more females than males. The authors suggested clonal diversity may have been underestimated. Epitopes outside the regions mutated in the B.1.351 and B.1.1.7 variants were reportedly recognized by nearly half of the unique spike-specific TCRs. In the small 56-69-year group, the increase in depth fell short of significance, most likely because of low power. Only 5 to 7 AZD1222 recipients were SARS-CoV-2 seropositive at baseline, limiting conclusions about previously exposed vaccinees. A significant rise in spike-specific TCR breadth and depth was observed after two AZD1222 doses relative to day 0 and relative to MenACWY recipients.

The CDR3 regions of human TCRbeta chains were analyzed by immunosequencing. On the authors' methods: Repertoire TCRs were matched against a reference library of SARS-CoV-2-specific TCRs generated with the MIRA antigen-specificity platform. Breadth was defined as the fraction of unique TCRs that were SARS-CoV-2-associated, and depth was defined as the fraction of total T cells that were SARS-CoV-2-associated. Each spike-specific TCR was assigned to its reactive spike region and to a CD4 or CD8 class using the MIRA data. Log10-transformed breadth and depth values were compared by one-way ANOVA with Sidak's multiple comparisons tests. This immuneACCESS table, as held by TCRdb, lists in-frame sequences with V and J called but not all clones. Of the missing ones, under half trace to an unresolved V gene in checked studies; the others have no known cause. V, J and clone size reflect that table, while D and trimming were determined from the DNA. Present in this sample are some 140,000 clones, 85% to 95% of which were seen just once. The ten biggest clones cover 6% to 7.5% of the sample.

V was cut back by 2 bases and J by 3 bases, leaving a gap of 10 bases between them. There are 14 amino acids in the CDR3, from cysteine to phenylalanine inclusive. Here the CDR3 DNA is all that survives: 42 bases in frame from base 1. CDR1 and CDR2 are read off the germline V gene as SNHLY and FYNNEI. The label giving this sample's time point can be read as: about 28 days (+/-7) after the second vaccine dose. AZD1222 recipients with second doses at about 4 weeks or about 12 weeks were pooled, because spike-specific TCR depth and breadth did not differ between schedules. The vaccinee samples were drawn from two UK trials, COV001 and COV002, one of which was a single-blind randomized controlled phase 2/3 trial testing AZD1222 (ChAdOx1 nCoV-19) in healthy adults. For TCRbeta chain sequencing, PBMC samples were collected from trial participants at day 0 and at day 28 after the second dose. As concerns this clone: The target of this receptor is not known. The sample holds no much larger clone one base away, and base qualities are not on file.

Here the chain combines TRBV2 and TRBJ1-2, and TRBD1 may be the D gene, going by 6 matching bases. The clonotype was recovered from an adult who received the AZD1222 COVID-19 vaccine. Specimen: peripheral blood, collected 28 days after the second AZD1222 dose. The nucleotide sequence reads TGTGCCAGCAGTGAACGGGGGGCGGACTATGGCTACACCTTC. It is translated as CASSERGADYGYTF.